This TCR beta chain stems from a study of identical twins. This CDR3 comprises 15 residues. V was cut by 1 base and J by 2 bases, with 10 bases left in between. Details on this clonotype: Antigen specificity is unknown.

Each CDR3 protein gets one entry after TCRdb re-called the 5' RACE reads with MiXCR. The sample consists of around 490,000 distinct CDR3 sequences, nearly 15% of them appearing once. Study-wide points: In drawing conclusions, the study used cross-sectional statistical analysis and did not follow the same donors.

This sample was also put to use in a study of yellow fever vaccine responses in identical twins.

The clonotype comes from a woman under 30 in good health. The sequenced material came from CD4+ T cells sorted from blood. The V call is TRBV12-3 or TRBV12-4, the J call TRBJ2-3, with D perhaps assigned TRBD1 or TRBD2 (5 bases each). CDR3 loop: CASSLGDQPTDTQYF. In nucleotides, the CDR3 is TGTGCCAGCAGTTTAGGGGACCAACCCACAGATACGCAGTATTTT.